These 18 T cell receptor beta chains were all obtained from the same sample, sequenced in a study of neurological immune-mediated disorders. TCRdb reanalysed the 5' RACE reads using MiXCR and keeps one entry per CDR3 protein. This table has under 50,000 distinct CDR3 sequences, roughly 26% appearing once. Sequencing was performed on PBMCs. The receptors were gathered from a woman aged 65 to 85 in good health.

In this sample, this clonotype turned up many times. The chain combines TRBV6-4 with TRBJ2-3; possibly TRBD2 for D (5 bases). Trimming stripped 4 bases from V and 0 bases from J, with 8 bases between. CDR1 and CDR2 from the germline V gene are MRHNA and SNTAGT. The CDR3 consists of 14 residues. CDR3 sequence (DNA): TGTGCCAGCAGTGCGGGAATTAGCACAGATACGCAGTATTTT. The encoded protein is CASSAGISTDTQYF.

This clonotype was seen many times. This chain connects TRBV7-2 to TRBJ1-1, with D perhaps TRBD1 (6 bases). Germline-derived CDR1 and CDR2 are SGHTA and FQGNSA. The CDR3 extends over 13 amino acids. The V end was cut by 5 bases, the J end by 8 bases, with 15 bases between. In nucleotides, the CDR3 is TGTGCCAGCAGCGCGAGGGGGGCCCTAGAAGCTTTCTTT. Its protein is CASSARGALEAFF.

This clonotype was recorded many times. The chain joins TRBV15 to TRBJ2-5; perhaps TRBD2 as D (5 bases). This CDR3 region has 15 residues. Germline V lookup: CDR1 LNHNV, CDR2 YYDKDF (reference sequence). V dropped 3 bases and J dropped 5 bases, with 16 bases sitting between them. The CDR3 DNA reads as TGTGCCACCAGCAGGGAGGTGGCGGGTCGGGAGACCCAGTACTTC. It translates to CATSREVAGRETQYF.

This clonotype was observed many times. The gene calls are TRBV20-1 and TRBJ2-3; possibly TRBD1 for D (6 bases). The CDR3 spans 12 residues. Germline CDR1 reads DFQATT; CDR2 reads SNEGSKA (reference sequence). V was shortened by 7 bases and J by 5 bases, with 13 bases between the two germline ends. The CDR3 here is CSGKKGEDTQYF. The CDR3 nucleotides are TGCAGTGGGAAAAAGGGGGAAGATACGCAGTATTTT.

This chain joins TRBV18 and TRBJ1-5, with 7 bases that match TRBD1. Germline CDR1 reads KGHSH; CDR2 reads LQKENI. The ends lost 5 bases at V and 5 bases at J; junction bases unmatched: 9. CDR3 length: 15 residues. The CDR3 reads CASSITQGGDQPQHF. The CDR3 DNA sequence: TGTGCCAGCTCAATTACGCAGGGGGGTGATCAGCCCCAGCATTTT.

Many counts were recorded for this clonotype. This chain links TRBV6-1 with TRBJ1-2; D is perhaps TRBD1 (5 bases). Germline loops: CDR1 MNHNS, CDR2 SASEGT. Trimming took 0 bases from V and 0 from J, leaving 8 bases between them. The CDR3 length is 15 residues. CDR3 nucleotide sequence: TGTGCCAGCAGTGAAGCAGGACACTCTAACTATGGCTACACCTTC. Translation gives CASSEAGHSNYGYTF.

The rearrangement links TRBV19 to TRBJ2-1; D not resolved. Germline loops: CDR1 LNHDA, CDR2 SQIVND (reference sequence). The CDR3 is made up of 14 amino acids. The germline V and J ends were trimmed by 4 bases and 10 bases, with 17 bases remaining between them. As DNA, the CDR3 is TGTGCCAGTAGTAGAGCAGACCTACAACGGGAGCAGTTCTTC. Protein sequence: CASSRADLQREQFF.

This clonotype was seen many times. This rearrangement joins TRBV5-1 to TRBJ2-1; 9 nucleotides align to TRBD1. Germline CDR1 and CDR2: SGHRS and YFSETQ. CDR3 length: 16 residues. V was pared by 4 bases and J by 9 bases, with 14 bases of the junction left unmatched. The CDR3 nucleotides read TGCGCCAGCAGCCCCGGAGGACAGGGGATAGGGCTTGAGCAGTTCTTC. Amino acid sequence: CASSPGGQGIGLEQFF.

In its sample, this clonotype was seen a few times. This chain uses TRBV5-1 with TRBJ2-3; 8 bases agree with TRBD2. The V and J ends lost 5 bases and 2 bases, in that order; junction bases with no gene match: 4. This CDR3 is built from 14 residues. Germline V gene sequence: CDR1 SGHRS, CDR2 YFSETQ. In DNA form, the CDR3 reads TGCGCCAGCAGACTAGCGGAATACACAGATACGCAGTATTTT. The encoded protein is CASRLAEYTDTQYF.

V gene TRBV19 combines with J gene TRBJ2-1, with 11 bases fitting TRBD2. The V gene end was trimmed by 3 bases and the J gene end by 8 bases; junction bases not matched to a gene: 9. Germline lookup yields CDR1 LNHDA and CDR2 SQIVND (reference sequence). The CDR3 is 16 residues long. In nucleotides, the CDR3 is TGTGCCAGTAGTATCCAACTAGCGGGAGCTGTAGATGAGCAGTTCTTC. Translated: CASSIQLAGAVDEQFF.

In its sample, this clonotype was seen a few times. The CDR3 DNA reads TGTGCCAGCAGCTTGAGAACAGGGGGTAATGAGCAGTTCTTC. The encoded protein is CASSLRTGGNEQFF. The V call is TRBV7-2, the J call TRBJ2-1; 8 bases are a match to TRBD1. Looked up from germline, CDR1 is SGHTA and CDR2 is FQGNSA. V gave up 3 bases and J gave up 7 bases; unmatched junction bases: 5. The CDR3 is 14 amino acids.

V usage is TRBV6-2 or TRBV6-3 and J usage is TRBJ1-3; 9 bases agree with TRBD1. The CDR3 is made up of 14 amino acids. J gave up 4 bases and V 5 bases, and 3 bases lay outside the gene matches. Per germline, CDR1 MNHEY and CDR2 SVGEGT. The CDR3 spells CASSNRGPGNTIYF. Here the CDR3 DNA reads TGTGCCAGCAGTAACAGGGGGCCCGGAAACACCATATATTTT.

This clonotype was picked up a small number of times. The DNA for the CDR3 is TGCGCCAGCAGCGTTCAGGGGGCGAGCTCCTACAATGAGCAGTTCTTC. This sequence encodes CASSVQGASSYNEQFF. The chain is built from TRBV5-1 and TRBJ2-1, with TRBD1 matching over 8 bases. V dropped 4 bases and J dropped 0; count of bases not matched to a gene: 6. There are 16 residues in the CDR3. Germline V gives CDR1 SGHRS, CDR2 YFSETQ.

This clonotype was seen repeatedly, ten times or more. The genes are TRBV7-2 and TRBJ2-1; D unclear. Trimming stripped 5 bases from V and 3 bases from J, with 8 bases between. This CDR3 has 13 amino acids. Germline CDR1 reads SGHTA; CDR2 reads FQGNSA. CDR3 sequence: CASSPNRYNEQFF. Here the CDR3 DNA reads TGTGCCAGCAGCCCTAACCGCTACAATGAGCAGTTCTTC.

As concerns this clonotype: It may be a read error: a sequence one base away is much more abundant. The J gene is TRBJ2-7, the V gene TRBV11-2; D possibly corresponds to TRBD1 (5 bases). Between the trimmed V and J ends, which lost 3 bases and 6 bases, there was a span of 18 bases. The CDR3 is 15 amino acids. Germline V CDR1 and CDR2: SGHAT, FQNNGV. The CDR3 reads CASSFESGLGLEQYF. The CDR3 nucleotides are TGTGCCAGCAGCTTCGAGTCAGGGCTCGGGCTCGAGCAGTACTTC.

The rearrangement joins TRBV19 to TRBJ1-5, with 7 nucleotides matching TRBD1. The CDR3 is 16 residues long. The V segment lost 3 bases and the J segment 2 bases; nucleotides outside the gene matches: 7. In germline, CDR1 is LNHDA, CDR2 SQIVND (reference sequence). The CDR3, as DNA: TGTGCCAGTAGTATGACAGGGAATCGCGGCAATCAGCCCCAGCATTTT. Encoded protein: CASSMTGNRGNQPQHF.

This clonotype showed up many times. The chain combines TRBV5-1 with TRBJ2-1; a possible D gene is TRBD1 (6 bases). The germline V and J ends were trimmed by 5 bases and 10 bases, with 13 bases remaining between them. Germline CDR1 and CDR2: SGHRS and YFSETQ. This CDR3 region has 12 residues. The chain's CDR3 is CASSLERGEQFF. CDR3 nucleotide sequence: TGCGCCAGCAGTCTGGAGAGGGGGGAGCAGTTCTTC. Drawing the rest from reference TRBV5-1 and TRBJ2-1, the complete variable domain is KAGVTQTPRYLIKTRGQQVTLSCSPISGHRSVSWYQQTPGQGLQFLFEYFSETQRNKGNFPGRFSGRQFSNSRSEMNVSTLELGDSALYLCASSLERGEQFFGPGTRLTVL.

For this clonotype: The germline gene is not matched at one end of the junction; a read error may be the cause. J is TRBJ2-2 and V is TRBV6-5, with D tentatively TRBD1 (5 bases). Germline assignment: CDR1 MNHEY and CDR2 SVGAGI. This CDR3 spans 13 amino acids. The CDR3 sequence is CASSYRGTGELFF. The CDR3 bases are TGTGCCAGCAGTTACAGGGGAACCGGAGAGCTGTTTTTT.